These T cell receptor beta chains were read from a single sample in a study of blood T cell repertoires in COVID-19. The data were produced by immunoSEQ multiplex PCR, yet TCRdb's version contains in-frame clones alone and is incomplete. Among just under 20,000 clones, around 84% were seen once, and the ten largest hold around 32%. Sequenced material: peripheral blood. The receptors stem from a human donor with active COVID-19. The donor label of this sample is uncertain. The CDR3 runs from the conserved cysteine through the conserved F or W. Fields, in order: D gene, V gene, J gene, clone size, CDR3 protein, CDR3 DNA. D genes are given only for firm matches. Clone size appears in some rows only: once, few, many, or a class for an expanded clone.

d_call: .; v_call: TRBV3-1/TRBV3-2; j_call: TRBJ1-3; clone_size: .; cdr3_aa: CASSPEAGNTIYF; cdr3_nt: TGTGCCAGCAGCCCCGAAGCAGGAAACACCATATATTTT
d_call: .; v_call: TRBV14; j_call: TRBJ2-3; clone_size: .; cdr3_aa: CASSRHSGDTQYF; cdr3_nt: TGTGCCAGCAGCCGCCACAGTGGGGATACGCAGTATTTT
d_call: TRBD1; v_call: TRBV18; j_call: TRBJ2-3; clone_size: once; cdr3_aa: CASSLRQGPDTQYF; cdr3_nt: TGTGCCAGCTCACTACGACAGGGTCCAGATACGCAGTATTTT
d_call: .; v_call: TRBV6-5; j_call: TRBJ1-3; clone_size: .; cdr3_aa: CASRKDSPGNTIYF; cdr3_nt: TGTGCCAGCAGGAAGGACAGCCCTGGAAACACCATATATTTT
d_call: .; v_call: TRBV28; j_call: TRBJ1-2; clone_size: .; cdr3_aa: CASSLTGPYGYTF; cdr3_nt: TGTGCCAGCAGTTTGACAGGCCCCTATGGCTACACCTTC
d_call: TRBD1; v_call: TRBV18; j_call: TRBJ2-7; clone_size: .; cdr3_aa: CASSQGADYEQYF; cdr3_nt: TGTGCCAGCTCACAGGGGGCAGACTACGAGCAGTACTTC
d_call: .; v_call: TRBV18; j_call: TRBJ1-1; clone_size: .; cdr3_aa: CASSPVLENTEAFF; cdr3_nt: TGTGCCAGCTCACCAGTACTTGAGAACACTGAAGCTTTCTTT
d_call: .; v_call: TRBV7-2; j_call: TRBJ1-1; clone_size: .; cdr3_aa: CASSLALSSGEGTEAFF; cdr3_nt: TGTGCCAGCAGCTTAGCTCTTTCCTCCGGGGAAGGAACTGAAGCTTTCTTT
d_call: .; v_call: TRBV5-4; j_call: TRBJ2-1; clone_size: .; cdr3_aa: CASSPEPAPRNEQFF; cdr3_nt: TGTGCCAGCAGCCCGGAGCCAGCGCCGAGGAATGAGCAGTTCTTC
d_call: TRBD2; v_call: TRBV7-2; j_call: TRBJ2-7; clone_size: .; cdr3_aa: CASSFGLAGEPYEQYF; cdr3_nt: TGTGCCAGCAGCTTCGGACTAGCGGGGGAGCCCTACGAGCAGTACTTC
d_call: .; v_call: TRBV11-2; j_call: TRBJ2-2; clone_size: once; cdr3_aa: CASSWVGGDTGELFF; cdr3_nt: TGTGCCAGCAGCTGGGTTGGAGGTGACACCGGGGAGCTGTTTTTT
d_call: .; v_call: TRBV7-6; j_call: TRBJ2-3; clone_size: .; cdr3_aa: CASSSPGTPGNTQYF; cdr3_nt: TGTGCCAGCAGCTCCCCCGGGACTCCCGGGAATACGCAGTATTTT
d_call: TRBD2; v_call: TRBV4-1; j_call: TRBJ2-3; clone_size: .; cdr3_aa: CASKTGLAGGHSADTQYF; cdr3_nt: TGCGCCAGCAAAACGGGACTAGCGGGAGGGCATAGTGCAGATACGCAGTATTTT
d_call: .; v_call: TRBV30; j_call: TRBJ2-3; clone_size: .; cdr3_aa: CAWSRGTSTDTQYF; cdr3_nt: TGTGCCTGGAGTAGGGGAACTAGCACAGATACGCAGTATTTT
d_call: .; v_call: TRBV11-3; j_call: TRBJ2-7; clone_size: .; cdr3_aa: CASSTSYVSEQYF; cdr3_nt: TGTGCCAGCAGCACCTCGTATGTGAGCGAGCAGTACTTC
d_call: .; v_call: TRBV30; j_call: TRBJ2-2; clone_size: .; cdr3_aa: CAWSVGSGNTGELFF; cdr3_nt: TGTGCCTGGAGCGTTGGTAGCGGGAACACCGGGGAGCTGTTTTTT
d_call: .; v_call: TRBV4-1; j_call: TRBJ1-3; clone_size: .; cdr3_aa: CASSQEISGGNTIYF; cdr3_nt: TGCGCCAGCAGCCAAGAAATATCCGGGGGGAACACCATATATTTT
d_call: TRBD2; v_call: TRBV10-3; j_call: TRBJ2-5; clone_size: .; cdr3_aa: CAISELGREVTQETQYF; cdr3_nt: TGTGCCATCAGTGAGTTAGGTCGGGAGGTAACCCAAGAGACCCAGTACTTC
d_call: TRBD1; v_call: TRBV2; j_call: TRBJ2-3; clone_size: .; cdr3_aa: CASSRQGWTDTQYF; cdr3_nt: TGTGCCAGCAGCCGACAGGGTTGGACAGATACGCAGTATTTT
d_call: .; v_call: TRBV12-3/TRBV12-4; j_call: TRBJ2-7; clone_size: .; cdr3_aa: CASSLRGYEQYF; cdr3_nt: TGTGCCAGCAGTTTAAGGGGCTACGAGCAGTACTTC
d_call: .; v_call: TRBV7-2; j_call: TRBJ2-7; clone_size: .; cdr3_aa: CASSLGRGQGYEQYF; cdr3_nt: TGTGCCAGCAGCTTAGGGAGGGGGCAGGGCTACGAGCAGTACTTC
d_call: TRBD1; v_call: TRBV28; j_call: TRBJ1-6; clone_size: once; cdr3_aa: CASSSGGSASPLHF; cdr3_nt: TGTGCCAGCAGTTCAGGGGGCTCGGCATCACCCCTCCACTTT
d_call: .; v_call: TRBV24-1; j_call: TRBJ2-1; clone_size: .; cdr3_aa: CATSSPTSYNEQFF; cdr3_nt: TGTGCCACCAGTTCCCCGACAAGCTACAATGAGCAGTTCTTC
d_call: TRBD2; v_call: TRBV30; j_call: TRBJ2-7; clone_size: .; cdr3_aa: CAWSAYWTSGGVFEQYF; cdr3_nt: TGTGCCTGGAGTGCATACTGGACTAGCGGGGGGGTATTCGAGCAGTACTTC
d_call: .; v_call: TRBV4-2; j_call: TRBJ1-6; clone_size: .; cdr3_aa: CASSQGGQSYNSPLHF; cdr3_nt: TGTGCCAGCAGCCAGGGCGGACAGAGCTATAATTCACCCCTCCACTTT
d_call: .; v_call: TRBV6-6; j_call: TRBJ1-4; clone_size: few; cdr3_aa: CASRPSATNEKLFF; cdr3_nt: TGTGCCAGCAGGCCCAGCGCAACTAATGAAAAACTGTTTTTT
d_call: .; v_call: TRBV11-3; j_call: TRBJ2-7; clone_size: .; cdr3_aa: CASSLDEVLYEQYF; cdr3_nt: TGTGCCAGCAGCTTAGATGAGGTTTTATACGAGCAGTACTTC
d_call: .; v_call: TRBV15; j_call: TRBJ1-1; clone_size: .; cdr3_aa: CATSRDLKASTEAFF; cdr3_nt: TGTGCCACCAGCAGAGATCTCAAAGCGAGCACTGAAGCTTTCTTT
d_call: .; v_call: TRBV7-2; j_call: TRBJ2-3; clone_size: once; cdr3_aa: CASSPGGDTQYF; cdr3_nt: TGTGCCAGCAGCCCAGGAGGGGATACGCAGTATTTT
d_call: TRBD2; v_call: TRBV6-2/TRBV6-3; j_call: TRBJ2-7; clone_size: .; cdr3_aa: CASSDGLASGEQYF; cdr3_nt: TGTGCCAGCAGTGACGGACTAGCGTCGGGTGAGCAGTACTTC
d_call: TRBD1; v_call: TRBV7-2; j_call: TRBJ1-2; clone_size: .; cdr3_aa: CASSLEVGQGALYGYTF; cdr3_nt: TGTGCCAGCAGCTTAGAAGTGGGACAGGGGGCCCTCTATGGCTACACCTTC
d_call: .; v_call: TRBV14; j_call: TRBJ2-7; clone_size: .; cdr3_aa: CASSAGTSPSYEQYF; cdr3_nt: TGTGCCAGCAGCGCTGGGACAAGCCCCTCCTACGAGCAGTACTTC
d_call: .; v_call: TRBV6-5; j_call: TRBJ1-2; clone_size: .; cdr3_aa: CASSYSRGYGYTF; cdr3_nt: TGTGCCAGCAGTTACTCCAGGGGTTATGGCTACACCTTC
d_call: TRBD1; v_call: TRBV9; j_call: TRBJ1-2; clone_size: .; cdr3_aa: CASSSETGGAGGYTF; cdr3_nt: TGTGCCAGCAGCTCAGAAACAGGGGGCGCGGGAGGCTACACCTTC
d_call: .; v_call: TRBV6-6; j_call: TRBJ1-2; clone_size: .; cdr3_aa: CASSYSPGSISYGYTF; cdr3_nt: TGTGCCAGCAGTTACTCTCCAGGGTCGATAAGCTATGGCTACACCTTC
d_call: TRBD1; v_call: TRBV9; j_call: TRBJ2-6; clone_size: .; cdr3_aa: CASSVSQGASGANVLTF; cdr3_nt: TGTGCCAGCAGCGTAAGCCAGGGGGCTTCGGGGGCCAACGTCCTGACTTTC
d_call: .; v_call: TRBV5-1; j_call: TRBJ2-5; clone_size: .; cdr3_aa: CASSFDQETQYF; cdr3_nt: TGCGCCAGCAGCTTCGACCAAGAGACCCAGTACTTC
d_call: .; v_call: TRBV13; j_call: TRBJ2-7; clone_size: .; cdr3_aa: CASSFWQGSYEQYF; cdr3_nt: TGTGCCAGCAGCTTTTGGCAGGGAAGTTACGAGCAGTACTTC
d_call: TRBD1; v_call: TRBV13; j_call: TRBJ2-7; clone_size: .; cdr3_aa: CASSFQPRDRSSYEQYF; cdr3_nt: TGTGCCAGCAGCTTCCAGCCGCGGGACAGGAGCTCCTACGAGCAGTACTTC
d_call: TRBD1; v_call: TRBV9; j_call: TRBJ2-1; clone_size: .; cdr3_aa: CASSVRPGGGYNEQFF; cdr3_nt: TGTGCCAGCAGCGTGAGGCCAGGGGGCGGATACAATGAGCAGTTCTTC
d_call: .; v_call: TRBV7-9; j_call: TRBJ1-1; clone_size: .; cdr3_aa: CASSRNRVGGEEAFF; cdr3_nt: TGTGCCAGCAGCCGGAACAGGGTGGGAGGGGAAGAAGCTTTCTTT
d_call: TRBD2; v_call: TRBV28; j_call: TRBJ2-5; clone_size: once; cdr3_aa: CASSLTSGRASKQETQYF; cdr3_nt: TGTGCCAGCAGTTTAACCAGCGGGAGGGCCTCAAAGCAAGAGACCCAGTACTTC
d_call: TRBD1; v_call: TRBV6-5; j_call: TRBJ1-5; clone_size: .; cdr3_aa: CASRGGGNQPQHF; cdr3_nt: TGTGCCAGCAGAGGGGGCGGCAATCAGCCCCAGCATTTT
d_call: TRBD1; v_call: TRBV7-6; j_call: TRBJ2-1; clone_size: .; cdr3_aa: CASSLYTGGNNEQFF; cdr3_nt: TGTGCCAGCAGCTTATACACAGGGGGCAACAATGAGCAGTTCTTC
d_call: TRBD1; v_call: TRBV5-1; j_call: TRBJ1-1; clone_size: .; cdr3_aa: CASSQGASDTEAFF; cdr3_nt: TGCGCCAGCAGCCAGGGGGCTTCGGACACTGAAGCTTTCTTT
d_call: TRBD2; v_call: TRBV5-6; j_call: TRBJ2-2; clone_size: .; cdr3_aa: CASVSGGIGELFF; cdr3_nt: TGTGCCAGCGTTTCCGGGGGGATCGGGGAGCTGTTTTTT
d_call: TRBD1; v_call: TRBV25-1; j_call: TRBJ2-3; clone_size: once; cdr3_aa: CASRSGQGSTTDTQYF; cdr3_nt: TGTGCCAGCAGGAGCGGACAGGGGAGTACTACAGATACGCAGTATTTT
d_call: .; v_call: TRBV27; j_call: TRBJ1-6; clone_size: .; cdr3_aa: CASTLRGAVNSPLHF; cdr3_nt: TGTGCCAGCACCCTCCGCGGGGCAGTGAATTCACCCCTCCACTTT
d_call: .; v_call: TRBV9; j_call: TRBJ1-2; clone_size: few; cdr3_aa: CASSVGLQGGYGYTF; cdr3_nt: TGTGCCAGCAGCGTAGGCCTACAGGGTGGCTATGGCTACACCTTC
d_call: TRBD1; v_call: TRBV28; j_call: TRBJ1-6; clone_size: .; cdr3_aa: CASSWRQGNNSPLHF; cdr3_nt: TGTGCCAGCAGTTGGCGACAGGGCAACAATTCACCCCTCCACTTT
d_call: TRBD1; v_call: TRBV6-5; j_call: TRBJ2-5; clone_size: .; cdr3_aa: CASKEGAHAGETQYF; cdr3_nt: TGTGCCAGCAAAGAGGGGGCGCACGCTGGAGAGACCCAGTACTTC
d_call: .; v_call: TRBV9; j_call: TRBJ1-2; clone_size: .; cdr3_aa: CASSVDVGRGYTF; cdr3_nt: TGTGCCAGCAGCGTAGATGTGGGCCGTGGCTACACCTTC
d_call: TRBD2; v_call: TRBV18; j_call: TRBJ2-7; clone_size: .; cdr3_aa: CASSLRGGSVYEQYF; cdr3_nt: TGTGCCAGCTCACTCCGCGGGGGATCTGTCTACGAGCAGTACTTC
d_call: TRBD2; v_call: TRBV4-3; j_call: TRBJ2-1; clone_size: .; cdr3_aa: CASSRSTSGSSYNEQFF; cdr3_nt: TGCGCCAGCAGCCGATCCACTAGCGGGAGCTCCTACAATGAGCAGTTCTTC
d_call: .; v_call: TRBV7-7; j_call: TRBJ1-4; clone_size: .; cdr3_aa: CASSAATGKGNEKLFF; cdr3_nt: TGTGCTAGCAGCGCAGCTACAGGGAAGGGAAATGAAAAACTGTTTTTT
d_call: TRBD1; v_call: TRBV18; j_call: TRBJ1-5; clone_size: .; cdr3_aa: CASSPRQGNNQPQHF; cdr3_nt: TGTGCCAGCTCACCCCGACAGGGCAACAATCAGCCCCAGCATTTT
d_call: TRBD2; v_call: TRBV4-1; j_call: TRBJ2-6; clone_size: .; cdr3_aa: CASSLTGLAGGGANVLTF; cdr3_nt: TGCGCCAGCAGCCTAACAGGACTAGCGGGAGGTGGGGCCAACGTCCTGACTTTC